This T cell receptor (beta chain) is drawn from a study of cytomegalovirus exposure and HLA in healthy donors. Primers included in the PCR were 60 Vbeta and 13 Jbeta primers. Some clones are missing from TCRdb's copy, which holds only in-frame ones; the method was immunoSEQ multiplex PCR. The table includes 150,000 to 200,000 clones, 78% detected once. Concerning this clone: The antigen remains undetermined.

General study results and limits: Across donors, presence/absence analyses took sequencing depth to be roughly uniform. Later work found that TCR association rates differed between HLA loci; DRB1 had the most and HLA-C the fewest. More clonal expansion characterized HLA-associated TCR beta chains than equally common others in a later analysis.

V lost 5 bases to trimming and J lost 6 bases; unmatched junction nucleotides: 12. CDR1 is SGHAT, CDR2 FQNNGV, per germline. This CDR3 has 16 residues. This receptor was obtained from a woman aged 45-59 years in good health and CMV-seropositive. Sequencing used PBMCs. The chain carries TRBV11-2 and TRBJ1-4, with 7 bases fitting TRBD1. CDR3 sequence: CASSIRLTGAHEKLFF. The CDR3, as DNA: TGTGCCAGCAGCATACGTCTTACAGGGGCTCATGAAAAACTGTTTTTT.